This T cell receptor (beta chain) was captured in a study of T-cell reconstitution after alpha-beta-depleted transplantation in children. The study's findings and limits: T-cell numbers and diversity one year post-transplant derived largely from freshly generated T cells. Where some patients showed high TCRbeta diversity at day 60, it came from recipient T cells and thymic progenitors that had survived. Several hundred expanded graft clones reportedly gave rise to the alpha-beta T cells present about two months after transplant.

A library of TCRbeta sequences, prepared with unique molecular identifiers, was generated. TCRdb processed the PCR reads anew with MiXCR; each CDR3 protein has one entry. Among some 140,000 distinct CDR3 sequences listed, 8% to 10% were seen once. This clonotype was observed at least ten times. Its specificity is unknown. The sequenced sample was PBMCs, mostly from graft donor cells, obtained 180 days after TCRalphabeta/CD19-depleted stem cell transplant. The clonotype was recovered from a girl under three years old who had a stem cell transplant for combined immunodeficiency, so the T cells may come from the graft donor.

The CDR3 here is CASSFSGTQGGYTF. DNA for the CDR3: TGTGCCAGCAGTTTCTCCGGGACCCAGGGAGGCTACACCTTC. The chain has TRBV12-3 or TRBV12-4 and TRBJ1-2; D may be TRBD1 (5 bases). Trimming stripped 3 bases from V and 8 bases from J, with 16 bases between. The length of the CDR3 is 14 residues.